These 28 T cell receptor beta chains came from one sample sequenced in a study of blood T cell repertoires in COVID-19. Profiled with immunoSEQ multiplex PCR; TCRdb holds only in-frame clones, not every one. The table lists roughly 200,000 clones, about 88% of them singletons. Sequencing was done on a sample of peripheral blood. The source of these receptors is a woman between 50 and 59 years old with COVID-19, enrolled during active disease.

This clone is classed as hyperexpanded. V gene TRBV19 combines with J gene TRBJ1-1; D is unclear. The CDR3 has 11 amino acids. V was clipped by 3 bases and J by 7 bases, with 6 bases between them. Germline V lookup: CDR1 LNHDA, CDR2 SQIVND (reference sequence). CDR3 amino acids: CASSIFGEAFF. CDR3 bases: TGTGCCAGTAGTATTTTCGGTGAAGCTTTCTTT.

The chain uses TRBV7-8 and TRBJ2-1, with 10 bases fitting TRBD2. After removal of 2 bases from V and 7 bases from J, the junction contained 5 bases not matched to a gene. The CDR3 is 15 residues long. Germline loops: CDR1 SGHVS, CDR2 FQNEAQ. The CDR3 nucleotides are TGTGCCAGCAGCTTATCTAGCGGGGGAACAAATGAGCAGTTCTTC. The encoded protein is CASSLSSGGTNEQFF.

The sample holds many counts of this clone. CDR3: CSASQGTGLSQPQHF. Written as DNA, the CDR3 is TGCAGTGCTAGTCAGGGGACAGGGCTTTCTCAGCCCCAGCATTTT. The J gene is TRBJ1-5, the V gene TRBV20-1; 9 nucleotides match TRBD1. The ends lost 3 bases at V and 6 bases at J; junction bases unmatched: 9. Germline V CDR1 and CDR2: DFQATT, SNEGSKA (reference sequence). The CDR3 is 15 amino acids.

CDR3 loop: CASSLTTNQPQHF. CDR3 bases: TGTGCCAGCAGCTTAACGACAAATCAGCCCCAGCATTTT. The chain employs TRBV7-3 and TRBJ1-5; no reliable D call. Between the trimmed V and J ends, which lost 0 bases and 4 bases, there was a span of 4 bases. The V gene's germline CDR1 is SGHTA and CDR2 FQGTGA. This CDR3 is 13 amino acids long.

The J gene is TRBJ2-7, the V gene TRBV4-1; D is perhaps TRBD1 (5 bases). The V end was cut by 4 bases, the J end by 5 bases, with 12 bases between. In germline, CDR1 is MGHRA, CDR2 YSYEKL. The CDR3 is 13 amino acids. CDR3 in DNA: TGCGCCAGCAGCCTATGGCAGGGAAACGAGCAGTACTTC. Its translation: CASSLWQGNEQYF.

This clone was seen a handful of times. The chain recombines TRBV5-1 with TRBJ1-4; 10 bases agree with TRBD1. Trimming cost V 0 bases and J 6 bases; bases outside gene matches: 2. The CDR3 runs 15 residues. Germline CDR1 SGHRS, CDR2 YFSETQ. CDR3 loop: CASSLGDRGDEKLFF. CDR3 DNA: TGCGCCAGCAGCTTGGGGGACAGGGGAGATGAAAAACTGTTTTTT.

This chain connects TRBV5-8 to TRBJ1-2; D is ambiguous. Deletions cut 2 bases from V and 1 base from J, with 3 bases between. From germline, CDR1 is SGHTS and CDR2 YDEGEE. The CDR3 is 12 residues long. CDR3 DNA sequence: TGTGCCAGCAGCTTCGGTAACTATGGCTACACCTTC. Translation: CASSFGNYGYTF.

This clone occurred a few times. The chain employs TRBV19 and TRBJ1-5, with a tentative D call TRBD1 (6 bases). Trimming pared 10 bases from V and 7 bases from J, leaving 23 bases between. The CDR3 runs to 15 residues. Germline V gene lookup returns CDR1 LNHDA and CDR2 SQIVND (reference sequence). CDR3 sequence (DNA): TGTGCCACCCGTGGCGGGGGGGGCGTTCGGCAGCCCCAGCATTTT. Translating it yields CATRGGGGVRQPQHF.

The CDR3 DNA reads TGTGCCAGCAGCCAAACTACAGGGGGAGCTTTCTTT. Protein: CASSQTTGGAFF. The chain couples TRBV3-1 (or the pseudogene TRBV3-2) to TRBJ1-1; TRBD1 matches at 8 bases. V was clipped by 2 bases and J by 10 bases; unmatched bases: 3. The CDR3 extends over 12 amino acids. Germline V gene data show CDR1 as LGHDT and CDR2 as YNNKEL (reference sequence).

This chain joins TRBV18 and TRBJ2-5, with 9 positions matching TRBD2. V was clipped by 2 bases and J by 2 bases; unmatched bases: 0. CDR1 and CDR2 (germline): KGHSH, LQKENI. CDR3 length equals 14 residues. The CDR3 sequence is CASSPSGGQETQYF. In DNA form, the CDR3 reads TGTGCCAGCTCACCAAGCGGGGGGCAAGAGACCCAGTACTTC.

In nucleotides, the CDR3 is TGTGCCAGCAGCCAAGATGGGACTAGCGGGATCCAAGAGACCCAGTACTTC. Protein sequence: CASSQDGTSGIQETQYF. This chain uses TRBV3-1 (or the pseudogene TRBV3-2) with TRBJ2-5; 13 bases are a match to TRBD2. V gave up 0 bases and J gave up 1 base; unmatched junction bases: 2. The CDR3 runs 17 residues. Germline CDR1 is LGHDT and CDR2 is YNNKEL (reference sequence).

The chain carries TRBV19 and TRBJ2-1; 7 bases line up with TRBD2. Trimming at V came to 5 bases and at J to 6 bases, leaving 7 bases not matched to a gene. The CDR3 extends over 14 amino acids. Germline V gene data show CDR1 as LNHDA and CDR2 as SQIVND (reference sequence). The CDR3 bases are TGTGCCAGTAGTCCCCGACTAGCTCTCAATGAGCAGTTCTTC. Protein sequence: CASSPRLALNEQFF.

This clone has just one count. The chain couples TRBV6-1 to TRBJ1-6; TRBD1 might be the D (5 bases). The CDR3 is 17 residues long. Germline V lookup: CDR1 MNHNS, CDR2 SASEGT. V lost 2 bases and J 8 bases, leaving 19 bases between the germline ends. CDR3 in amino acids: CASSEPKLGGRYSPLHF. In DNA form, the CDR3 reads TGTGCCAGCAGTGAACCTAAATTGGGGGGGAGGTATTCACCCCTCCACTTT.

The chain has TRBV10-1 and TRBJ2-1, with D possibly matching TRBD1 (5 bases). Germline CDR1 is WNHNN and CDR2 is SYGVQD (reference sequence). Trimming took 3 bases from V and 2 from J, leaving 11 bases between them. The CDR3 runs 15 residues. The CDR3 DNA reads as TGCGCCAGCAGTGAAGGGCAGGGTCCCTACAATGAGCAGTTCTTC. Amino acids: CASSEGQGPYNEQFF.

The chain links TRBV18 to TRBJ2-4; unclear D gene. Trimming took 3 bases from V and 7 from J, leaving 4 bases between them. This CDR3 has 11 residues. The V gene's germline CDR1 is KGHSH and CDR2 LQKENI. CDR3 protein: CASSPSNIQYF. The CDR3 DNA follows: TGTGCCAGCTCACCCAGTAACATTCAGTACTTC.

The chain is built from TRBV4-3 and TRBJ2-7, with 8 bases matching TRBD1. Germline trimming cut 2 bases from V and 6 bases from J; bases unmatched to any gene: 9. Germline assignment: CDR1 LGHNA and CDR2 YSLEER. This CDR3 is built from 15 residues. The CDR3 nucleotides read TGCGCCAGCAGCCAATCCGGACAGGGATATAGCGAGCAGTACTTC. Its protein is CASSQSGQGYSEQYF.

This clone was seen once. The chain links TRBV3-1 (or the pseudogene TRBV3-2) to TRBJ1-5, with 8 bases fitting TRBD1. The CDR3 runs to 14 residues. V was pared by 4 bases and J by 3 bases, with 2 bases of the junction left unmatched. Germline V lookup: CDR1 LGHDT, CDR2 YNNKEL (reference sequence). The CDR3 nucleotides read TGTGCCAGCAGCCCCCAGGGGGCCAATCAGCCCCAGCATTTT. Translating gives CASSPQGANQPQHF.

The chain recombines TRBV27 with TRBJ2-1; 10 bases map to TRBD1. Germline lookup yields CDR1 MNHEY and CDR2 SMNVEV (reference sequence). The CDR3 runs to 14 residues. Trimming removed 5 bases from V and 4 bases from J; junction bases left unmatched: 2. CDR3 sequence: CASSRTGGYNEQFF. Here the CDR3 DNA reads TGTGCCAGCAGTCGGACAGGGGGGTACAATGAGCAGTTCTTC.

The V call is TRBV7-7, the J call TRBJ2-3, with 14 nucleotides matching TRBD2. Germline assignment: CDR1 SSHAT and CDR2 FNYEAQ (reference sequence). V shed 6 bases and J 1 base; nucleotides not matched to a gene: 9. The CDR3 length is 18 residues. The CDR3 loop reads CASSFSRLAGGRTDTQYF. For the CDR3, the DNA is TGTGCCAGCAGTTTTTCCCGACTAGCGGGGGGGCGCACAGATACGCAGTATTTT.

The gene calls are TRBV4-3 and TRBJ2-3, with 8 nucleotides matching TRBD1. The CDR3 totals 15 residues. Trimming took 1 base from V and 2 from J; bases not matched to a gene: 2. Germline V gives CDR1 LGHNA, CDR2 YSLEER. CDR3 amino acids: CASSQGTGITDTQYF. The DNA for the CDR3 is TGCGCCAGCAGCCAAGGGACAGGGATCACAGATACGCAGTATTTT.

The V gene is TRBV5-6, the J gene TRBJ2-7; D is undetermined. The CDR3 has 13 residues. The germline V gene has CDR1 SGHDT and CDR2 YYEEEE. The V and J ends lost 2 bases and 3 bases respectively, with 9 bases between them. CDR3 bases: TGTGCCAGCAGCTTCTCTAGGAACTACGAGCAGTACTTC. This translates into CASSFSRNYEQYF. Drawing the rest from reference TRBV5-6 and TRBJ2-7, the complete variable domain is DAGVTQSPTHLIKTRGQQVTLRCSPKSGHDTVSWYQQALGQGPQFIFQYYEEEERQRGNFPDRFSGHQFPNYSSELNVNALLLGDSALYLCASSFSRNYEQYFGPGTRLTVT.

This clone occurred a few times. The chain has TRBV3-1 (or the pseudogene TRBV3-2) and TRBJ2-1; the match to TRBD2 covers 12 bases. The V segment lost 4 bases and the J segment 6 bases; nucleotides outside the gene matches: 4. The CDR3 is 15 amino acids. The germline V gene encodes CDR1 LGHDT and CDR2 YNNKEL (reference sequence). The CDR3: CASSPRLAGANEQFF. In nucleotides, the CDR3 is TGTGCCAGCAGCCCCCGACTAGCGGGGGCCAATGAGCAGTTCTTC.

A word on this clone: Additional DNA sequences in this sample encode the identical CDR3. The chain is built from TRBV6-5 and TRBJ2-2; 9 nucleotides align to TRBD2. Germline assignment: CDR1 MNHEY and CDR2 SVGAGI. J gave up 3 bases and V 0 bases, and 2 bases lay outside the gene matches. The CDR3 is 16 residues long. Here the CDR3 DNA reads TGTGCCAGCAGTTACTCAGCGGGGGGATACACCGGGGAGCTGTTTTTT. This encodes CASSYSAGGYTGELFF.

This clone has only one observation. The genes are TRBV18 and TRBJ2-2; D perhaps matches TRBD1 (6 bases). CDR3 size: 16 residues. Trimming took 4 bases from V and 1 from J, leaving 13 bases between them. The germline gives CDR1 KGHSH, CDR2 LQKENI. The CDR3 here is CASSQSRGENTGELFF. The CDR3 nucleotides are TGTGCCAGCTCACAAAGCAGGGGAGAGAACACCGGGGAGCTGTTTTTT. Full variable domain (missing parts from reference TRBV18 and TRBJ2-2): NAGVMQNPRHLVRRRGQEARLRCSPMKGHSHVYWYRQLPEEGLKFMVYLQKENIIDESGMPKERFSAEFPKEGPSILRIQQVVRGDSAAYFCASSQSRGENTGELFFGEGSRLTVL.

V gene TRBV19 combines with J gene TRBJ2-2; no firm D call. The V end lost 7 bases, the J end lost 0 bases, and 6 bases lay between the germline ends. Germline CDR1 reads LNHDA; CDR2 reads SQIVND (reference sequence). The CDR3 loop spans 13 amino acids. The CDR3 DNA sequence: TGTGCCAGTAAACTAACGAACACCGGGGAGCTGTTTTTT. It codes for CASKLTNTGELFF. Looking up the rest from reference TRBV19 and TRBJ2-2 gives the full variable domain: DGGITQSPKYLFRKEGQNVTLSCEQNLNHDAMYWYRQDPGQGLRLIYYSQIVNDFQKGDIAEGYSVSREKKESFPLTVTSAQKNPTAFYLCASKLTNTGELFFGEGSRLTVL.

The chain recombines TRBV6-5 with TRBJ1-2, with 9 bases fitting TRBD1. V shed 0 bases and J 7 bases; nucleotides not matched to a gene: 6. CDR1 is MNHEY, CDR2 SVGAGI, per germline. The CDR3 spans 15 residues. The CDR3 loop is CASSYSIQGALGYTF. The CDR3 region has the DNA TGTGCCAGCAGTTACTCGATACAGGGGGCTCTTGGCTACACCTTC.

J is TRBJ2-3 and V is TRBV7-2, with 8 nucleotides matching TRBD2. Germline CDR1 reads SGHTA; CDR2 reads FQGNSA. J gave up 1 base and V 2 bases, and 8 bases lay outside the gene matches. The CDR3 runs to 17 residues. The CDR3 sequence: CASSLLLGRGGTDTQYF. CDR3 nucleotide sequence: TGTGCCAGCAGCTTACTCCTAGGGCGGGGGGGCACAGATACGCAGTATTTT.

Comments on this clone: A read error is possible here, since a much larger clone lies one base away. The chain joins TRBV3-1 (or the pseudogene TRBV3-2) to TRBJ1-1, with 10 bases that match TRBD1. CDR3 length: 14 residues. V gave up 1 base and J gave up 5 bases; unmatched junction bases: 1. The V gene's germline CDR1 is LGHDT and CDR2 YNNKEL (reference sequence). CDR3 sequence reads: CASSQGTGGTEAFF. The CDR3 nucleotides are TGTGCCAGCAGCCAAGGGACAGGGGGGACTGAAGCTTTCTTT.